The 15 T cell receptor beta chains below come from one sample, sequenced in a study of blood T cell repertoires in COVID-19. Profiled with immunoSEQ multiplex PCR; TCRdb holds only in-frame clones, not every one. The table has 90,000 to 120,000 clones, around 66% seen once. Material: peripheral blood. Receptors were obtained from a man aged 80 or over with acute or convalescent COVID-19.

CDR3 region: CASSQITSARGETQYF. CDR3 sequence (DNA): TGTGCCAGCAGCCAAATCACTAGCGCCAGGGGAGAGACCCAGTACTTC. The chain employs TRBV16 and TRBJ2-5, with D possibly being TRBD2 (7 bases). This CDR3 comprises 16 residues. CDR1 and CDR2 from the germline V gene are KGHSY and FQNENV. V lost 2 bases, J lost 4 bases, and 17 bases lay in between.

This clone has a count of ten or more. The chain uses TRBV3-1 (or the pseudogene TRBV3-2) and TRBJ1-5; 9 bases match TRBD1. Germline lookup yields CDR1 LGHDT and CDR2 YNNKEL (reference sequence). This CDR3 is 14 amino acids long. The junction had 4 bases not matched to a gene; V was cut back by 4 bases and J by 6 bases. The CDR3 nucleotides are TGTGCCAGCAGCCTGGGGACAGGGAGTCAGCCCCAGCATTTT. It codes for CASSLGTGSQPQHF.

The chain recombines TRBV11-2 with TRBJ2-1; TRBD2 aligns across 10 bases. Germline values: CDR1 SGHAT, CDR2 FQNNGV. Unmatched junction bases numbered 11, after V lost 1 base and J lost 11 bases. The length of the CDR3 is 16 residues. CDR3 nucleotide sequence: TGTGCCAGCAGCTTAGCGGTGGAGGGGACTAGCGTTCAGCAGTTCTTC. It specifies CASSLAVEGTSVQQFF. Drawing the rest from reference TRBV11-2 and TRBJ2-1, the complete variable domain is EAGVAQSPRYKIIEKRQSVAFWCNPISGHATLYWYQQILGQGPKLLIQFQNNGVVDDSQLPKDRFSAERLKGVDSTLKIQPAKLEDSAVYLCASSLAVEGTSVQQFFGPGTRLTVL.

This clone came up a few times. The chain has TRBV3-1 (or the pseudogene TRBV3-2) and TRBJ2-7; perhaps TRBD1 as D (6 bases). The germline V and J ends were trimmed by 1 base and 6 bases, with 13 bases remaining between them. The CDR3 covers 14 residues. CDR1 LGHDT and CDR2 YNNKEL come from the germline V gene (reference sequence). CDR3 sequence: CASSQVGAPGEQYF. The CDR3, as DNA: TGTGCCAGCAGCCAAGTGGGGGCGCCGGGCGAGCAGTACTTC.

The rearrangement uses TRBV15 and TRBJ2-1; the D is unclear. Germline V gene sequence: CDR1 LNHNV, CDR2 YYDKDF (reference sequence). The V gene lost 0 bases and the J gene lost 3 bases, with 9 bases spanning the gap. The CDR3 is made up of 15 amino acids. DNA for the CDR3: TGTGCCACCAGCAGAGAAAGAAACAGCTACAATGAGCAGTTCTTC. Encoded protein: CATSRERNSYNEQFF. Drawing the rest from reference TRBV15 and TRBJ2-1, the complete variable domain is DAMVIQNPRYQVTQFGKPVTLSCSQTLNHNVMYWYQQKSSQAPKLLFHYYDKDFNNEADTPDNFQSRRPNTSFCFLDIRSPGLGDTAMYLCATSRERNSYNEQFFGPGTRLTVL.

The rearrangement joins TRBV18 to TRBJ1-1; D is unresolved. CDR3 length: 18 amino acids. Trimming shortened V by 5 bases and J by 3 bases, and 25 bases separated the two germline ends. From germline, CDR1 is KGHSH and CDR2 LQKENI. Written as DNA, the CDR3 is TGTGCCAGCTCAAACAGACGGTTGGCGGGCAGGTTTGACACTGAAGCTTTCTTT. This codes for CASSNRRLAGRFDTEAFF.

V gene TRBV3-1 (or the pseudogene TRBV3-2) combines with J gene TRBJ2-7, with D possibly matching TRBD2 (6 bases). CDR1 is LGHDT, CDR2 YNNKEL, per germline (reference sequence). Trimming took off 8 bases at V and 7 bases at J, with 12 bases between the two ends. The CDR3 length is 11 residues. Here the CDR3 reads CASGRGREQYF. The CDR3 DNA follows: TGTGCCAGCGGACGGGGGAGGGAGCAGTACTTC.

Here the CDR3 reads CATTGLDNEQFF. The CDR3 nucleotides read TGTGCCACCACGGGTCTAGACAATGAGCAGTTCTTC. The rearrangement links TRBV6-5 to TRBJ2-1, with D hard to call. Germline V gene lookup returns CDR1 MNHEY and CDR2 SVGAGI. Trimming left V 10 bases short and J 5 bases short, with 12 bases between. This CDR3 has 12 amino acids.

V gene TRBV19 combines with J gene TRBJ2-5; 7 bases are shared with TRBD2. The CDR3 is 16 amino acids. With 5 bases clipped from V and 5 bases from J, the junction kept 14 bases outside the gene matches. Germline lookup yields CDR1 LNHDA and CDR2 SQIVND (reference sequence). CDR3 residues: CASSLERDLLRETQYF. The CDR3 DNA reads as TGTGCCAGTAGTCTCGAGCGGGATCTGCTAAGGGAGACCCAGTACTTC. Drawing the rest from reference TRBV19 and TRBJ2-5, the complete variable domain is DGGITQSPKYLFRKEGQNVTLSCEQNLNHDAMYWYRQDPGQGLRLIYYSQIVNDFQKGDIAEGYSVSREKKESFPLTVTSAQKNPTAFYLCASSLERDLLRETQYFGPGTRLLVL.

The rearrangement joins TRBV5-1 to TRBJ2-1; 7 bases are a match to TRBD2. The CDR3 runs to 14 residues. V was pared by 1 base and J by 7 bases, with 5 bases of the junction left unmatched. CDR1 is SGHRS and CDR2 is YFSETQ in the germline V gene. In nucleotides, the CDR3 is TGCGCCAGCAGCTTGCCGGGAGGTTGGAATGAGCAGTTCTTC. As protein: CASSLPGGWNEQFF.

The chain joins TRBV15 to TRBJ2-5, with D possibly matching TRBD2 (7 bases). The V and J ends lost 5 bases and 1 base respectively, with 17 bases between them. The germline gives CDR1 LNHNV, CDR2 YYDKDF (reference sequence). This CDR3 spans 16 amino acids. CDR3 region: CATSLSGGATQETQYF. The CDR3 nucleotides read TGTGCCACCAGCCTCTCTGGGGGGGCTACCCAAGAGACCCAGTACTTC. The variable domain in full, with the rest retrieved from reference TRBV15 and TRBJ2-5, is DAMVIQNPRYQVTQFGKPVTLSCSQTLNHNVMYWYQQKSSQAPKLLFHYYDKDFNNEADTPDNFQSRRPNTSFCFLDIRSPGLGDTAMYLCATSLSGGATQETQYFGPGTRLLVL.

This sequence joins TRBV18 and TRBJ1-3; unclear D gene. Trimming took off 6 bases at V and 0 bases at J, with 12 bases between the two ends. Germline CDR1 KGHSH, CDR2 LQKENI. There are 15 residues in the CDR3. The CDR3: CASSPGQSSGNTIYF. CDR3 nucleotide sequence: TGTGCCAGCTCTCCTGGGCAATCCTCTGGAAACACCATATATTTT. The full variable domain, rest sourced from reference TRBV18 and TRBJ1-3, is NAGVMQNPRHLVRRRGQEARLRCSPMKGHSHVYWYRQLPEEGLKFMVYLQKENIIDESGMPKERFSAEFPKEGPSILRIQQVVRGDSAAYFCASSPGQSSGNTIYFGEGSWLTVV.

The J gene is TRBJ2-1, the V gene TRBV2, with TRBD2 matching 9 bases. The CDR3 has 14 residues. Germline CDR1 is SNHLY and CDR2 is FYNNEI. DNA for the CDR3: TGTGCGGGAGGGGAAGCGGGAGGTCACAATGAGCAGTTCTTC. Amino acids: CAGGEAGGHNEQFF.

The CDR3 loop is CASSEVIREANGYTF. As DNA, the CDR3 is TGTGCCAGCAGTGAGGTTATCAGGGAAGCGAACGGCTACACCTTC. The chain has TRBV2 and TRBJ1-2, with D perhaps TRBD1 (5 bases). This CDR3 region has 15 residues. V lost 3 bases, J lost 8 bases, and 19 bases lay in between. Germline-derived CDR1 and CDR2 are SNHLY and FYNNEI.

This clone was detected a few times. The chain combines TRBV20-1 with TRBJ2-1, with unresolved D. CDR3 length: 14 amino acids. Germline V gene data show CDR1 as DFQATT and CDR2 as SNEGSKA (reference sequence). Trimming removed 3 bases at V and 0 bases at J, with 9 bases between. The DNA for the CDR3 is TGCAGTGCTAGTCGGTCGAGCTCCTACAATGAGCAGTTCTTC. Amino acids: CSASRSSSYNEQFF.